This section outlines one T cell receptor (beta chain) sequence together with its context. Its antigen is as yet unknown. Sequencing was performed with immunoSEQ multiplex PCR; in TCRdb, only in-frame clones are kept and a portion is missing. The sample includes some 4,900 clones, 65% to 70% of them seen just once. These data are taken from a study of T cells in tumors after PD-1 blockade. The study, taken as a whole, reports: Peripheral recruitment is suggested, as some novel exhausted tumor clones were in pre-treatment blood. Most post-therapy expanded exhausted CD8+ clones were new, undetected before treatment.

Trimming cost V 0 bases and J 4 bases, with 21 bases left between them. CDR1 and CDR2 (germline): KGHSH, LQKENI. The CDR3 has 18 amino acids. Sequenced here: tumor tissue, sampled before anti-PD-1 treatment. This TCR was recovered from a human donor with cutaneous squamous cell carcinoma. This chain joins TRBV18 and TRBJ1-2; TRBD1 might be the D (6 bases). The CDR3 loop is CASSPPMQGFTSGYGYTF. In nucleotides, the CDR3 is TGTGCCAGCTCACCACCCATGCAGGGGTTCACCTCGGGCTATGGCTACACCTTC. The full variable domain, its missing parts supplied by reference TRBV18 and TRBJ1-2, is NAGVMQNPRHLVRRRGQEARLRCSPMKGHSHVYWYRQLPEEGLKFMVYLQKENIIDESGMPKERFSAEFPKEGPSILRIQQVVRGDSAAYFCASSPPMQGFTSGYGYTFGSGTRLTVV.